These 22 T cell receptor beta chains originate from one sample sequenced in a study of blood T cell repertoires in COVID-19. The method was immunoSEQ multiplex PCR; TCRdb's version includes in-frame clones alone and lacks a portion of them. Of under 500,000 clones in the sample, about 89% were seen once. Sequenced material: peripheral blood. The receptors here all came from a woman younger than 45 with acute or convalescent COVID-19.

CDR3: CASSLRGKPGELFF. DNA of the CDR3: TGTGCCAGCAGCCTGCGGGGGAAGCCCGGGGAGCTGTTTTTT. The chain links TRBV7-9 to TRBJ2-2; 7 nucleotides line up with TRBD2. CDR1 and CDR2 from the germline V gene are SEHNR and FQNEAQ (reference sequence). The CDR3 contains 14 residues. The junction had 6 bases not matched to a gene; V was cut back by 5 bases and J by 6 bases.

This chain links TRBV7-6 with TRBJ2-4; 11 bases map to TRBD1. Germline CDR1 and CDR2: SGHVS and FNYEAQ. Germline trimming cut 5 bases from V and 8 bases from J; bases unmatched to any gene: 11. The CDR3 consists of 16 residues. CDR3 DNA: TGTGCCAGCAGCCTACTACCGGGACAGGGGGGGGACATTCAGTACTTC. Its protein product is CASSLLPGQGGDIQYF.

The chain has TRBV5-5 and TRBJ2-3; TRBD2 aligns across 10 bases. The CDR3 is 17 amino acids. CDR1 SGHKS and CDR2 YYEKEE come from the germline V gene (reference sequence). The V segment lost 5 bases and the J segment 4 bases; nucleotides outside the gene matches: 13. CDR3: CASSPFDRLAGADTQYF. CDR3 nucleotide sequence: TGTGCCAGCAGTCCTTTTGACAGGCTAGCGGGGGCAGATACGCAGTATTTT. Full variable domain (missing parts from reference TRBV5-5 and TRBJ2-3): DAGVTQSPTHLIKTRGQQVTLRCSPISGHKSVSWYQQVLGQGPQFIFQYYEKEERGRGNFPDRFSARQFPNYSSELNVNALLLGDSALYLCASSPFDRLAGADTQYFGPGTRLTVL.

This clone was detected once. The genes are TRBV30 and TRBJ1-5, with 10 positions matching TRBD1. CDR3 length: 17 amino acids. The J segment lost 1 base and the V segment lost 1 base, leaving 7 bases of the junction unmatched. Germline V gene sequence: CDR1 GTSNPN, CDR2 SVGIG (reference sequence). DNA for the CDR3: TGTGCCTGGAGTGCTGACAGGGGGCTGCGGAGCAATCAGCCCCAGCATTTT. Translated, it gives CAWSADRGLRSNQPQHF.

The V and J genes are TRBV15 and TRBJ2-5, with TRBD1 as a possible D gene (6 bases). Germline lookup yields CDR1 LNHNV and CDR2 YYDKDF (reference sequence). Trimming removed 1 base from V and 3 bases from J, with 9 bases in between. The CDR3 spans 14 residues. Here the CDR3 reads CATSRGQAKETQYF. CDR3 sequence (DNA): TGTGCCACCAGCAGAGGACAGGCGAAAGAGACCCAGTACTTC.

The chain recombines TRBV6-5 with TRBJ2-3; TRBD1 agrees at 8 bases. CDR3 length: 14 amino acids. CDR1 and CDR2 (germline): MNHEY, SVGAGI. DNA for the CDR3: TGTACCCCCCCAGGGGGCACAGGCACAGATACGCAGTATTTT. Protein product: CTPPGGTGTDTQYF.

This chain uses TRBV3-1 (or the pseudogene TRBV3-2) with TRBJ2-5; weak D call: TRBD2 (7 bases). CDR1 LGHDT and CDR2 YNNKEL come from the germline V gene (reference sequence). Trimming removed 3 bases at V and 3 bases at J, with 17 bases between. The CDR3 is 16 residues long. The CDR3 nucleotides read TGTGCCAGCAGCCATCTTGGTGGGGGGGCAAAAGAGACCCAGTACTTC. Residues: CASSHLGGGAKETQYF.

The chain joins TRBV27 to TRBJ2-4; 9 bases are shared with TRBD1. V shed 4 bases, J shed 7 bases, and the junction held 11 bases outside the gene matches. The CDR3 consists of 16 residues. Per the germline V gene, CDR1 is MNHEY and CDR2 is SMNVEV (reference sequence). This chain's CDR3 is CASSYSYRGRLNIQYF. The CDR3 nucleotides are TGTGCCAGCAGTTATTCATACAGGGGGCGGCTGAACATTCAGTACTTC.

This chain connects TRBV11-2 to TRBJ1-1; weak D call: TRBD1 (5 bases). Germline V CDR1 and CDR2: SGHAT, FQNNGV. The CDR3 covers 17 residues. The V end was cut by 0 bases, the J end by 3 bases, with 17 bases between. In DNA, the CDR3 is TGTGCCAGCAGCTTAGATAATATTAGGGGTAGGGACACTGAAGCTTTCTTT. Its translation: CASSLDNIRGRDTEAFF.

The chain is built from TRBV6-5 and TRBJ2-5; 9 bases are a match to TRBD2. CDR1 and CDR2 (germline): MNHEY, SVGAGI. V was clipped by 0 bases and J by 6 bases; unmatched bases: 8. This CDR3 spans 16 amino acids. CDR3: CASSYSVLAGAKTQYF. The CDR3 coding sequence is TGTGCCAGCAGTTACTCGGTTTTAGCGGGGGCGAAGACCCAGTACTTC.

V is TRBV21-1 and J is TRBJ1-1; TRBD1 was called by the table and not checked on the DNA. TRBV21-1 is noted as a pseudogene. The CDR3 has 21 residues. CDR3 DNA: TGTGCCAGCAGCAAATCCCACTACTCAGACAGGGGGCGAAGTGTATGGACTGAAGCTTTCTTT. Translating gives CASSKSHYSDRGRSVWTEAFF.

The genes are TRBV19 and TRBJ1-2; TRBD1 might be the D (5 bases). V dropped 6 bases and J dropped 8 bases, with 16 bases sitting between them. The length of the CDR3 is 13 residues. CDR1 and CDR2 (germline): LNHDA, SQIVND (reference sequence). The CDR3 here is CASSWGRAGGYTF. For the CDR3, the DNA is TGTGCCAGTAGCTGGGGCAGGGCTGGAGGCTACACCTTC.

The CDR3 nucleotides are TGTGCCAGCAGCTTTCGGGAGACCCAGTACTTC. The encoded protein is CASSFRETQYF. The V and J genes are TRBV5-4 and TRBJ2-5; D gene unclear. This CDR3 is built from 11 residues. The ends were cut back, 2 bases at V and 5 bases at J, with 4 bases in the middle. Germline-derived CDR1 and CDR2 are SGHNT and YYREEE (reference sequence).

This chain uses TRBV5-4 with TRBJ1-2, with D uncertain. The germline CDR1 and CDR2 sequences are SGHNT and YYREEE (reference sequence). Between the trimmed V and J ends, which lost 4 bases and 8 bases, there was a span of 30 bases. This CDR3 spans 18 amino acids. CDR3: CASSPEFAGSRHAGGYTF. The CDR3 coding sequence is TGTGCCAGCAGCCCGGAGTTTGCGGGGTCTCGTCACGCGGGAGGCTACACCTTC.

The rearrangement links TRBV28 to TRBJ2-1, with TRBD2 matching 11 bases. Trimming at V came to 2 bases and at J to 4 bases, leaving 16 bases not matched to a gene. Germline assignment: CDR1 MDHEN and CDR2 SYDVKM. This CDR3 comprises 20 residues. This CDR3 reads CASSLPTSGGKKKPYNEQFF. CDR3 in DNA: TGTGCCAGCAGTTTACCAACTAGCGGGGGTAAAAAAAAACCTTACAATGAGCAGTTCTTC.

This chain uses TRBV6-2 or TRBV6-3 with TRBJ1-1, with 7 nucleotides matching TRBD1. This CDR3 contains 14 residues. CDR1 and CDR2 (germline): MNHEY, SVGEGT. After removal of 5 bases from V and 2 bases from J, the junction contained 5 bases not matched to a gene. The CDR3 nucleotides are TGTGCCAGCAGTGCCGGGACAGCCAACACTGAAGCTTTCTTT. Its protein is CASSAGTANTEAFF.

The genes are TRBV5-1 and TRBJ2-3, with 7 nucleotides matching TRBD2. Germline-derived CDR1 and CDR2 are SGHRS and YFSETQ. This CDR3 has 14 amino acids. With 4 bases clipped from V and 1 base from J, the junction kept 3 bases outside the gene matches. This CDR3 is CASSATSGTDTQYF. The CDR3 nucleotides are TGCGCCAGCAGCGCTACTAGCGGCACAGATACGCAGTATTTT.

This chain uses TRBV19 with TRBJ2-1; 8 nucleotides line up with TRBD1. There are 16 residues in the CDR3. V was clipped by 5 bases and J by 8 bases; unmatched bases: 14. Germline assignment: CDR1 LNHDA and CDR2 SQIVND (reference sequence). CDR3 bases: TGTGCCAGTAGTCCAACTCCGGGACAGGACTCTTATGAGCAGTTCTTC. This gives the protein CASSPTPGQDSYEQFF.

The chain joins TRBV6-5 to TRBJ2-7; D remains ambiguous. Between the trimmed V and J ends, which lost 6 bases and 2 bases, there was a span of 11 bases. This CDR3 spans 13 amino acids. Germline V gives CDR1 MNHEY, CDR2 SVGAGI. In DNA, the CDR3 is TGTGCCAGCAGACTGACAAGCACCTACGAGCAGTACTTC. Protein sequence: CASRLTSTYEQYF.

CDR3 residues: CASRRDFGPQHF. CDR3 nucleotides: TGTGCCAGCAGACGCGACTTCGGGCCCCAGCATTTT. The V gene is TRBV12-3 or TRBV12-4, the J gene TRBJ1-5; no definite D call. V lost 6 bases and J 9 bases, leaving 12 bases between the germline ends. The CDR3 sequence is 12 residues long.

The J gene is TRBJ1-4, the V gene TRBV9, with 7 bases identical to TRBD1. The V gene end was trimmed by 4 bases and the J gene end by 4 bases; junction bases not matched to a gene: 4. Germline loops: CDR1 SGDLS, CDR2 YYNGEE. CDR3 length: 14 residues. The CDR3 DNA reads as TGTGCCAGCAGCATGGCAGGGGGTAATGAAAAACTGTTTTTT. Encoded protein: CASSMAGGNEKLFF.

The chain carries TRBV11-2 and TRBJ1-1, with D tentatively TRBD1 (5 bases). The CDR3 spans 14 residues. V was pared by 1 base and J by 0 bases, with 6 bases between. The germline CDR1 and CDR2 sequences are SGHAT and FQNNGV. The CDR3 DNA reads TGTGCCAGCAGCTTAGGGACACTGAACACTGAAGCTTTCTTT. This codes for CASSLGTLNTEAFF.